The rows below give T cell receptor beta chains drawn from one sample of a study of T cell responses to AZD1222 COVID-19 vaccine. This table comes from immunoSEQ multiplex PCR, and its TCRdb copy is limited to in-frame clones, with some not included. The data contain about 130,000 clones, 84% of them singletons. The sample consisted of peripheral blood, taken on day 0 of AZD1222 vaccination. These receptor sequences come from an adult in good health. The CDR3 runs from the conserved cysteine through the conserved F or W. Fields, in order: V gene, J gene, clone size, CDR3 protein. For some rows the clone size is stated as once, few or many, or as a class when expanded; others skip it.

>TRBV7-2|TRBJ1-1|NA
CAIPTGFNAEAFF
>TRBV6-5|TRBJ1-2|NA
CASRQQARAFYGYTF
>TRBV2|TRBJ2-7|few
CASSVTSGSAEQYF
>TRBV5-1|TRBJ2-1|NA
CASSYRQGLSYNEQFF
>TRBV5-4|TRBJ1-6|NA
CASSLGPSSSYNSPLHF
>TRBV9|TRBJ1-1|NA
CASSVDDPNTEAFF
>TRBV5-1|TRBJ1-2|NA
CASSTGINYGYTF
>TRBV3-1/TRBV3-2|TRBJ1-1|NA
CASSDRGVAEAFF
>TRBV15|TRBJ1-6|NA
CATSREAGARNSPLHF
>TRBV30|TRBJ1-1|NA
CAWSVTGGNTEAFF
>TRBV3-1/TRBV3-2|TRBJ2-1|NA
CASSPSPGLAGGMYNEQFF
>TRBV6-1|TRBJ1-5|NA
CASSEAWDQPQHF
>TRBV5-1|TRBJ1-2|once
CASSLVPGNSYGYTF
>TRBV13|TRBJ1-2|NA
CASSLRPGVANYGYTF
>TRBV10-3|TRBJ1-5|NA
CAISEQGNQPQHF
>TRBV3-1/TRBV3-2|TRBJ1-2|NA
CASSQDVGRQAGLHGYTF
>TRBV6-5|TRBJ1-1|few
CASRGNTEAFF
>TRBV5-1|TRBJ2-7|NA
CASSLEGLVSEQYF
>TRBV4-1|TRBJ1-1|once
CASSQEKSGGFTEAFF
>TRBV18|TRBJ1-1|NA
CATEKNTEAFF
>TRBV2|TRBJ1-2|NA
CASSPRLQGGGYTF
>TRBV10-3|TRBJ2-7|NA
CAIRRDSTYEQYF
>TRBV7-3|TRBJ2-7|NA
CASSPGQGTNYEQYF
>TRBV4-2|TRBJ1-2|NA
CASSQAGGSGYGYTF
>TRBV5-6|TRBJ2-3|once
CASSPLTGHTDTQYF
>TRBV2|TRBJ1-6|few
CASSEGEARVNSPLHF
>TRBV19|TRBJ1-2|once
CASTQGTFLRNYGYTF
>TRBV30|TRBJ1-2|NA
CAWIQGAIGYTF
>TRBV7-6|TRBJ2-2|NA
CASSLGSGGRTGELFF
>TRBV3-1/TRBV3-2|TRBJ1-2|once
CASSQIKANYGYTF
>TRBV6-1|TRBJ2-1|NA
CASSEGTGFSYNEQFF
>TRBV7-8|TRBJ1-2|NA
CASSPSGGRGRHGYTF
>TRBV28|TRBJ1-5|once
CAAQGNSNQPQHF
>TRBV6-4|TRBJ2-7|NA
CASSESWGVNEQYF
>TRBV5-1|TRBJ1-1|once
CASSTGQQNTEAFF
>TRBV6-5|TRBJ1-1|NA
CASLGGGYTEAFF
>TRBV4-1|TRBJ1-6|NA
CASSQDPDSFNSPLHF
>TRBV28|TRBJ1-1|NA
CASSPPPRGATEAFF
>TRBV24-1|TRBJ2-2|NA
CATSDSTPGQGAERTGELFF
>TRBV28|TRBJ1-5|NA
CASSLRTGGTGNQPQHF
>TRBV14|TRBJ1-3|few
CASSQDPSFSGNTIYF
>TRBV6-1|TRBJ1-6|NA
CASSAWTGEFKNSPLHF
>TRBV30|TRBJ2-3|few
CAWGGRDRTDTQYF
>TRBV5-4|TRBJ1-2|NA
CASSLPLGQGEGYTF
>TRBV29-1|TRBJ1-5|NA
CSVGGGSNQPQHF
>TRBV5-1|TRBJ1-2|NA
CASSQDRDGYTF
>TRBV5-6|TRBJ1-4|NA
CASSLAMRANEKLFF
>TRBV11-2|TRBJ1-2|NA
CASSLAAGDHGYTF
>TRBV27|TRBJ2-5|NA
CASSLYASGGASETQYF
>TRBV18|TRBJ1-4|NA
CASSPRAGEKLFF
>TRBV6-6|TRBJ2-1|NA
CASSLPGLSSSYNEQFF
>TRBV7-2|TRBJ1-2|NA
CASSPQGLGQTNYGYTF